The present TCR beta chain was sequenced within a study of blood T cell repertoires in COVID-19. The V gene's germline CDR1 is LNHDA and CDR2 SQIVND (reference sequence). Trimming took 1 base from V and 5 from J; bases not matched to a gene: 3. The CDR3 has 14 residues. In the original analysis: The assay estimated nucleated cells by amplifying reference gene primers. The table came from immunoSEQ multiplex PCR; TCRdb's copy has only in-frame clones and leaves some out. The D gene and trimming were derived from the DNA, and the V and J assignments and clone size from that table. The sample yields some 50,000 clones, 78% seen once.

This receptor was obtained from a human donor in a cohort sampled during active COVID-19. The chain couples TRBV19 to TRBJ2-7, with TRBD2 matching over 9 bases. Material: peripheral blood. The CDR3, as DNA: TGTGCCAGTAGTATAGGAGCGGGAGGCGACGAGCAGTACTTC. This encodes CASSIGAGGDEQYF.